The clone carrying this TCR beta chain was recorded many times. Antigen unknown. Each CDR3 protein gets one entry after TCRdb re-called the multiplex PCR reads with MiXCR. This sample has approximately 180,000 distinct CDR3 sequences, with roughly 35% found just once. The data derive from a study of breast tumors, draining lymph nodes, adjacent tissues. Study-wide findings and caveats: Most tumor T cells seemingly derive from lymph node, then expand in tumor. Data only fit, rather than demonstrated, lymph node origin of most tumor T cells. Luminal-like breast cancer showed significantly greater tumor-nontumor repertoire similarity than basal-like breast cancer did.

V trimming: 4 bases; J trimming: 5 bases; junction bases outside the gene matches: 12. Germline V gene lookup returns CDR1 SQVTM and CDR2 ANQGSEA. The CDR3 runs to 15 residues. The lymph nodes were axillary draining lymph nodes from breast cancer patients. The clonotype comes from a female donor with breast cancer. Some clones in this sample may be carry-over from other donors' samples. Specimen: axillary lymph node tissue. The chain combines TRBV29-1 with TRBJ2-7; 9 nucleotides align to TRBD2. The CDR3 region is CSVVRTGTSINEQYF. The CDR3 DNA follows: TGCAGCGTTGTTCGTACCGGGACTAGCATAAACGAGCAGTACTTC.